Detailed here is one TCR beta chain. The antigen this receptor binds is unknown. The sample holds no much larger clone one base away, and base qualities are not on file. CDR1 and CDR2 are read off the germline V gene (reference sequence) as WNHNN and SYGVQD. V gives up 5 bases and J gives up 1 base, and the segment between their germline ends measures 15 bases. The CDR3, from cysteine to phenylalanine, totals 16 residues. Only the CDR3 DNA stays, 48 bases, in frame from base 1. The data were taken from a study of T cells in Graves' hyperthyroidism and ophthalmopathy (dated by TCRdb to between 2018 and 2020). As for the study more broadly: Peripheral blood was collected at initial diagnosis, before any treatment. Prospective prediction of ophthalmopathy was tested in an independent validation cohort of 18 hyperthyroidism patients and around 16 patients who later progressed to ophthalmopathy. For training and testing, the 80 to 100 patients in the discovery cohort were randomly divided in a 7:3 ratio. After blood sampling, hyperthyroidism patients were treated with methimazole at a starting dose of 30 mg daily, and ophthalmopathy patients were treated with high-dose intravenous methylprednisolone. To identify distinguishing TCR V-J signatures, a discovery cohort of some 99 patients was used, comprising 43 with Graves' ophthalmopathy and 57 with stable Graves' hyperthyroidism. In six Graves' hyperthyroidism patients, the study also compared T-cell repertoires from thyroid tissue with T-cell repertoires from blood. The paper reports TCR Vbeta CDR3 sequencing of some 140 peripheral blood samples: 43 ophthalmopathy, about 75 hyperthyroidism and roughly 17 progressor patients.

The TCR beta CDR3 regions were amplified from RNA transcripts. For the first round of RT-PCR on the TCR CDR3, the HTBI primer set was used together with the Qiagen OneStep RT-PCR kit. Libraries were constructed in a second round of multiplex PCR, after which size selection and purification were performed. The libraries were sequenced on an Illumina HiSeq2000 using paired-end 100 bp reads. The authors' analysis ran thus. Raw data were processed with SOAPnuke, discarding reads with adapters, uncalled bases, mean Phred below 15, or no exact constant-primer or identifier match. COPE v1.2.5 was used to merge the high-quality paired reads, and each unique nucleotide sequence was defined as a clonotype. Clonotypes were aligned to IMGT TRBV, TRBD and TRBJ reference segments using MiTCR v1.1. The analysis included only V-J combinations with a frequency above 0.0001, which together covered more than 98% of the repertoires. A TCS score was defined as the ratio of F50 (clonal expansion) to E x V (chaos), with BLOSUM62-based TCRdist applied between CDR3 peptides within each V-J. Welch's t-statistics and random forest reduced just over 500 V-J features to 13, which were used in a naive Bayes classifier (R e1071). Through fastp at Q25 and MiXCR, TCRdb rebuilt clones from the public reads, retaining in-frame beta chains. Every distinct CDR3 protein forms one entry, paired with its most common genes and DNA. The V and J calls here are based on TCRdb, not the publication. Within this sample are around 190,000 distinct CDR3 sequences, with about a sixth of them counted one time only. The ten largest make up around 52% of the sample.

Graves' hyperthyroidism was defined as stable when no progression to ophthalmopathy occurred over 18 months of follow-up. The hyperthyroidism patients were between 18 and 65 years old and newly diagnosed, with a disease duration of less than 2 months. Patients with uncontrolled infections, other autoimmune diseases, pregnancy or lactation were excluded. Diagnoses were established on the basis of clinical symptoms, serum thyroxine and TRAb, thyroid ultrasound, and orbital computed tomography. PBMCs were separated from roughly 9.6 ml of fresh peripheral blood using Ficoll-Paque density gradient centrifugation. Trizol reagent was used to extract total RNA, and RNA quality was then checked on an Agilent 2100 Bioanalyzer. What the authors observed across the whole study: No statistical method was used to set the sample size in advance, and investigators knew the group allocation. Most expanded thyroid clonotypes (frequency above 0.001) were also found in blood, which suggests that blood repertoires may mirror thyroid immune responses. A 13 V-J signature model separated ophthalmopathy from stable hyperthyroidism, with 87.88% sensitivity and 81.08% specificity in cross-validation and 80%/75% in testing. In validation, the model predicted progression to ophthalmopathy a median of about 6 months before onset, with over 60% sensitivity and about 72% specificity.

The sequence came from a woman in her fifties or sixties with Graves' hyperthyroidism. Sequences were obtained from blood. The rearranged chain carries TRBV10-1 and TRBJ1-3, and the D gene may be TRBD1, 6 bases matching. The DNA is TGCGCCAGCAGTTCAACCTCAGGGGCTTCTGGAAACACCATATATTTT. Its translation is CASSSTSGASGNTIYF.